Sequencing of this T cell receptor beta chain was carried out in a study of blood T cell repertoires in COVID-19. Overall study: PBMCs, B-cell-depleted T cells, or T cells provided the cDNA or gDNA that made up the material.

This clone was picked up a small number of times. In the source study's methods: Nucleated cell number was recorded as an estimate derived from reference gene primer amplification. Here immunoSEQ multiplex PCR was the method, and the copy in TCRdb shows in-frame clones only, minus some. That table supplies the V and J calls and clone size; D and trimming were determined from the DNA. The data show about 220,000 clones, with roughly 80% seen just once and roughly 5% held by the top ten. Trimming cost V 3 bases and J 6 bases, with 15 bases left between them. Germline CDR1 MNHEY, CDR2 SMNVEV (reference sequence). CDR3 length: 14 residues.

The clonotype comes from a human donor in a cohort sampled during active COVID-19. This rearrangement joins TRBV27 to TRBJ2-7; D may be TRBD1 (6 bases). Sequenced: peripheral blood. Here the CDR3 DNA reads TGTGCCAGCAGTTTCTCAGGGGTTTTGGGCGAGCAGTACTTC. This codes for CASSFSGVLGEQYF.